Each of the 25 T cell receptor beta chains below was sequenced from the same sample in a study of cytomegalovirus exposure and HLA in healthy donors. 60 Vbeta and 13 Jbeta primers were used in PCR. Sequencing was performed with immunoSEQ multiplex PCR; in TCRdb, only in-frame clones are kept and a portion is missing. The table includes 55,000 to 70,000 clones, 74% detected once. Sequenced material: PBMCs. The receptors shown here come from a woman aged 60-75 years in good health and CMV-seropositive.

The V and J genes are TRBV4-1 and TRBJ2-1; 11 bases are shared with TRBD2. V trimming: 4 bases; J trimming: 0 bases; junction bases outside the gene matches: 5. The CDR3 length is 17 residues. CDR1 and CDR2 (germline): MGHRA, YSYEKL. The CDR3 region is CASSRGSGRGSYNEQFF. The CDR3 nucleotides are TGCGCCAGCAGCCGAGGTAGCGGGAGGGGCTCCTACAATGAGCAGTTCTTC.

About this clone: An end of the junction does not agree with germline; a read error may underlie this. The chain links TRBV7-7 to TRBJ2-1; a possible D gene is TRBD1 (5 bases). The V gene's germline CDR1 is SSHAT and CDR2 FNYEAQ (reference sequence). The CDR3 covers 13 residues. The CDR3 here is CASSLDSYNEQFF. The CDR3 nucleotides are TGTGCTAGCAGCTTAGACAGCTACAATGAGCAGTTCTTC.

V usage is TRBV5-1 and J usage is TRBJ2-7, with TRBD1 as a possible D gene (6 bases). The germline V gene has CDR1 SGHRS and CDR2 YFSETQ. V lost 3 bases and J 5 bases, leaving 9 bases between the germline ends. The CDR3 length is 12 residues. In nucleotides, the CDR3 is TGCGCCAGCAGCTCACAGGGTAACGAGCAGTACTTC. It specifies CASSSQGNEQYF.

The chain uses TRBV5-1 and TRBJ2-3; 11 nucleotides match TRBD2. Unmatched junction bases numbered 4, after V lost 6 bases and J lost 4 bases. In germline, CDR1 is SGHRS, CDR2 YFSETQ. The CDR3 contains 14 residues. The CDR3 region is CASTPGLAADTQYF. The CDR3 nucleotides read TGCGCCAGCACCCCGGGACTAGCGGCAGATACGCAGTATTTT.

The chain joins TRBV11-3 to TRBJ2-3; D not resolved. Germline CDR1 and CDR2: SGHNT and YENEEA. The V and J ends lost 0 bases and 2 bases respectively, with 6 bases between them. There are 14 residues in the CDR3. CDR3 sequence (DNA): TGTGCCAGCAGCTTAGAACCCTACACAGATACGCAGTATTTT. This codes for CASSLEPYTDTQYF.

The J gene is TRBJ2-7, the V gene TRBV7-2; TRBD2 is a possible D gene (6 bases). The length of the CDR3 is 15 residues. Trimming pared 0 bases from V and 2 bases from J, leaving 11 bases between. Germline values: CDR1 SGHTA, CDR2 FQGNSA. The CDR3 protein is CASSLAVGGAYEQYF. The CDR3 region has the DNA TGTGCCAGCAGCTTAGCTGTGGGGGGAGCCTACGAGCAGTACTTC. The full variable domain, completed using reference TRBV7-2 and TRBJ2-7, is GAGVSQSPSNKVTEKGKDVELRCDPISGHTALYWYRQSLGQGLEFLIYFQGNSAPDKSGLPSDRFSAERTGGSVSTLTIQRTQQEDSAVYLCASSLAVGGAYEQYFGPGTRLTVT.

Only one count was recorded for this clone. The V and J genes are TRBV7-3 and TRBJ1-6; TRBD1 matches at 10 bases. Losses at the gene ends were 5 bases for V and 10 bases for J; bases not matched to a gene: 5. The CDR3 contains 14 residues. CDR1 and CDR2 from the germline V gene are SGHTA and FQGTGA. DNA for the CDR3: TGTGCCAGCAGCCCCGGGGACAGGGGATCACCCCTCCACTTT. Its protein is CASSPGDRGSPLHF.

The J gene is TRBJ2-7, the V gene TRBV27, with 7 nucleotides matching TRBD2. The CDR3 is 15 amino acids. J lost 1 base, V lost 2 bases, and 5 bases had no gene match. The V gene's germline CDR1 is MNHEY and CDR2 SMNVEV (reference sequence). This CDR3 is CASSLSGVPSYEQYF. For the CDR3, the DNA is TGTGCCAGCAGTTTAAGCGGGGTACCTTCCTACGAGCAGTACTTC.

CDR3 sequence reads: CASSHPSGGGGNEQFF. CDR3 nucleotides: TGTGCCAGCAGCCACCCTAGCGGGGGGGGAGGCAATGAGCAGTTCTTC. The chain is built from TRBV7-3 and TRBJ2-1; 12 bases are shared with TRBD2. The CDR3 length is 16 residues. Germline values: CDR1 SGHTA, CDR2 FQGTGA. The ends lost 5 bases at V and 6 bases at J; junction bases unmatched: 8. Looking up the rest from reference TRBV7-3 and TRBJ2-1 gives the full variable domain: GAGVSQTPSNKVTEKGKYVELRCDPISGHTALYWYRQSLGQGPEFLIYFQGTGAADDSGLPNDRFFAVRPEGSVSTLKIQRTERGDSAVYLCASSHPSGGGGNEQFFGPGTRLTVL.

The chain is built from TRBV5-4 and TRBJ2-3; unclear D gene. The CDR3 has 12 amino acids. CDR1 is SGHNT, CDR2 YYREEE, per germline (reference sequence). Deletions cut 4 bases from V and 0 bases from J, with 3 bases between. CDR3 residues: CASSPSTDTQYF. Written as DNA, the CDR3 is TGTGCCAGCAGCCCGAGCACAGATACGCAGTATTTT.

The chain uses TRBV2 and TRBJ1-5; TRBD1 aligns across 8 bases. CDR1 is SNHLY, CDR2 FYNNEI, per germline. The CDR3 contains 16 residues. V gave up 8 bases and J gave up 0 bases; unmatched junction bases: 9. The CDR3 loop reads CASEGDRGFSNQPQHF. As DNA, the CDR3 is TGTGCCAGCGAAGGAGACAGGGGCTTTAGCAATCAGCCCCAGCATTTT.

The chain couples TRBV6-1 to TRBJ2-6, with D unclear. This CDR3 contains 15 residues. V was clipped by 6 bases and J by 0 bases, with 9 bases between them. Germline CDR1 MNHNS, CDR2 SASEGT. The CDR3 spells CASSQTGSGANVLTF. DNA for the CDR3: TGTGCCAGCAGCCAGACTGGCTCTGGGGCCAACGTCCTGACTTTC.

This rearrangement joins TRBV29-1 to TRBJ1-4, with 10 bases that match TRBD1. From germline, CDR1 is SQVTM and CDR2 ANQGSEA. The V gene end was trimmed by 7 bases and the J gene end by 7 bases; junction bases not matched to a gene: 6. This CDR3 has 13 residues. In nucleotides, the CDR3 is TGCAGCGGTAGACAGGGGGCCCGTGAAAAACTGTTTTTT. Translating it yields CSGRQGAREKLFF. The full variable domain, in which reference TRBV29-1 and TRBJ1-4 provide the parts outside the CDR3, is SAVISQKPSRDICQRGTSLTIQCQVDSQVTMMFWYRQQPGQSLTLIATANQGSEATYESGFVIDKFPISRPNLTFSTLTVSNMSPEDSSIYLCSGRQGAREKLFFGSGTQLSVL.

V usage is TRBV9 and J usage is TRBJ2-2, with TRBD2 matching over 13 bases. Germline V lookup: CDR1 SGDLS, CDR2 YYNGEE. With 4 bases clipped from V and 4 bases from J, the junction kept 16 bases outside the gene matches. The CDR3 covers 20 residues. The CDR3 region has the DNA TGTGCCAGCAGCCCGAGACCCTGGACTAGCGGGGGCCAAGGCACCGGGGAGCTGTTTTTT. This encodes CASSPRPWTSGGQGTGELFF.

This clone turned up a few times. The chain joins TRBV4-2 to TRBJ2-1; the match to TRBD2 covers 9 bases. V was pared by 3 bases and J by 5 bases, with 5 bases of the junction left unmatched. This CDR3 is built from 15 residues. Germline-derived CDR1 and CDR2 are LGHNA and YNFKEQ. CDR3 in DNA: TGTGCCAGCAGCCAGTCTAGCGGGAACCACAATGAGCAGTTCTTC. This sequence encodes CASSQSSGNHNEQFF.

V usage is TRBV4-2 and J usage is TRBJ2-5; TRBD1 is a possible D gene (7 bases). CDR1 and CDR2 from the germline V gene are LGHNA and YNFKEQ. V lost 0 bases to trimming and J lost 4 bases, with 15 bases between them. The CDR3 is made up of 16 amino acids. The CDR3 DNA is TGTGCCAGCAGCCAAGATCCAGGGGGGCCGGGAGAGACCCAGTACTTC. It specifies CASSQDPGGPGETQYF.

This chain links TRBV30 with TRBJ2-2, with 8 bases lining up with TRBD1. The CDR3 contains 16 residues. Germline V CDR1 and CDR2: GTSNPN, SVGIG (reference sequence). The ends lost 3 bases at V and 3 bases at J; junction bases unmatched: 9. The CDR3: CAWRAQGAQDTGELFF. CDR3 bases: TGTGCCTGGAGGGCTCAGGGGGCGCAGGACACCGGGGAGCTGTTTTTT. Full variable domain (outside the CDR3, taken from reference TRBV30 and TRBJ2-2): SQTIHQWPATLVQPVGSPLSLECTVEGTSNPNLYWYRQAAGRGLQLLFYSVGIGQISSEVPQNLSASRPQDRQFILSSKKLLLSDSGFYLCAWRAQGAQDTGELFFGEGSRLTVL.

This clone showed up many times. The chain couples TRBV5-1 to TRBJ1-4, with TRBD1 matching 7 bases. The V segment lost 6 bases and the J segment 12 bases; nucleotides outside the gene matches: 14. CDR1 and CDR2 (germline): SGHRS, YFSETQ. The CDR3 runs 14 residues. The CDR3 sequence: CASKFQGENEELFF. For the CDR3, the DNA is TGCGCCAGCAAGTTTCAGGGGGAGAATGAGGAACTGTTTTTT. Based on the CDR3 plus reference TRBV5-1 and TRBJ1-4, the full variable domain is KAGVTQTPRYLIKTRGQQVTLSCSPISGHRSVSWYQQTPGQGLQFLFEYFSETQRNKGNFPGRFSGRQFSNSRSEMNVSTLELGDSALYLCASKFQGENEELFFGSGTQLSVL.

In its sample, this clone was seen once. This may stem from a read error, because a much larger clone lies one nucleotide away. The chain uses TRBV2 and TRBJ1-5; TRBD1 matches at 8 bases. Germline V gene lookup returns CDR1 SNHLY and CDR2 FYNNEI. The CDR3 covers 13 residues. The junction had 5 bases not matched to a gene; V was cut back by 10 bases and J by 3 bases. In nucleotides, the CDR3 is TGTGCCACCCGGGGACAGGTCAATCAGCCCCAGCATTTT. Translating gives CATRGQVNQPQHF.

This clone was found once. Lacking the conserved final phenylalanine or tryptophan, this CDR3 likely reflects a read error. The V and J genes are TRBV7-3 and TRBJ1-6; D gene uncertain. The germline V gene encodes CDR1 SGHTA and CDR2 FQGTGA. The V end was cut by 3 bases, the J end by 5 bases, with 5 bases between. The CDR3 consists of 13 residues. Here the CDR3 DNA reads TGTGCCAGCAGCTTTAGCGATAATTCACCCCTCCACGTT. It is translated as CASSFSDNSPLHV.

V gene TRBV10-3 combines with J gene TRBJ2-5; TRBD2 matches 13 bases. The CDR3 consists of 15 residues. Germline loops: CDR1 ENHRY, CDR2 SYGVKD. The V and J ends lost 8 bases and 5 bases, in that order; junction bases with no gene match: 8. The CDR3 DNA reads as TGTGCCATCGCCCGGACTAGCGGGAGAGAGGAGACCCAGTACTTC. This sequence encodes CAIARTSGREETQYF.

This clone came up a few times. The chain couples TRBV5-1 to TRBJ1-3; possibly TRBD1 for D (6 bases). V dropped 4 bases and J dropped 0 bases, with 14 bases sitting between them. The CDR3 sequence is 16 residues long. Germline assignment: CDR1 SGHRS and CDR2 YFSETQ. The CDR3 DNA reads TGCGCCAGCAGCCTACAGGCAGGGGTCTCTGGAAACACCATATATTTT. Encoded protein: CASSLQAGVSGNTIYF.

This clone was counted only a few times. The chain uses TRBV10-3 and TRBJ1-3; TRBD1 matches 10 bases. V lost 10 bases to trimming and J lost 7 bases; unmatched junction nucleotides: 10. CDR3 length equals 14 residues. CDR1 ENHRY and CDR2 SYGVKD come from the germline V gene. The CDR3 region is CASTPGQGSNTIYF. The CDR3 bases are TGTGCCAGCACACCGGGACAGGGGAGCAACACCATATATTTT.

The chain joins TRBV11-2 to TRBJ1-6, with D possibly TRBD1 on 6 matching bases. The length of the CDR3 is 14 residues. V was cut by 2 bases and J by 6 bases, with 8 bases left in between. The V gene's germline CDR1 is SGHAT and CDR2 FQNNGV. The CDR3 DNA reads as TGTGCCAGCAGCTTACAACAGGGTAATTCACCCCTCCACTTT. It yields the protein CASSLQQGNSPLHF.

The rearrangement links TRBV5-1 to TRBJ1-1; D not certain. This CDR3 region has 14 residues. Trimming stripped 1 base from V and 0 bases from J, with 7 bases between. Germline values: CDR1 SGHRS, CDR2 YFSETQ. CDR3 sequence reads: CASSLWALNTEAFF. CDR3 nucleotide sequence: TGCGCCAGCAGCTTGTGGGCCCTGAACACTGAAGCTTTCTTT.